This T cell receptor (beta chain) was documented in a study of Graves' ophthalmopathy and Graves' hyperthyroidism. Study summary: Samples of peripheral blood were obtained at initial diagnosis, prior to treatment of any kind.

Amplification from RNA transcripts yielded the TCR beta CDR3 regions. The first round was an RT-PCR with HTBI primers, and the second round was a multiplex PCR. TCRdb analysed the multiplex PCR reads with MiXCR anew, one entry per CDR3 protein. The data contain more than 300,000 distinct CDR3 sequences, 15% of them singletons. There are many counts of this clonotype. The antigen remains unidentified. General study findings and limits: The study's model predicted ophthalmopathy progression at roughly 69% sensitivity and 72% to 85% specificity.

The sequencing sample was made of peripheral blood. This sequence originates from a young woman with stable Graves' hyperthyroidism.

As DNA, the CDR3 is TGTGCCAGTATCCCGGGCAGGGGGCTTACCGGCTACACCTTC. This translates into CASIPGRGLTGYTF. The gene calls are TRBV19 and TRBJ1-2; 8 bases fit TRBD1. The germline V gene encodes CDR1 LNHDA and CDR2 SQIVND (reference sequence). Trimming cost V 7 bases and J 8 bases; bases outside gene matches: 12. CDR3 length: 14 residues.